This T cell receptor (beta chain) emerged from a study of identical twins. TCRdb used MiXCR to reprocess the 5' RACE reads, holding one entry per CDR3 protein. The table has more than 1.5 million distinct CDR3 sequences, less than 35% seen once; the top ten hold less than 0.35%. Regarding the study as a whole: Memory repertoires showed no such pattern, whereas abundant cord blood beta clonotypes carried fewer insertions.

Germline-derived CDR1 and CDR2 are SQVTM and ANQGSEA. The length of the CDR3 is 14 residues. V lost 4 bases to trimming and J lost 4 bases, with 16 bases between them. This clonotype was counted a few times. The antigen remains undetermined. This chain joins TRBV29-1 and TRBJ1-1; D remains ambiguous. The receptor was isolated from a newborn girl in good health. Material: cord blood. The CDR3 loop is CSVAEQLSSTEAFF. The CDR3 nucleotides are TGCAGCGTTGCCGAACAGTTATCTAGCACTGAAGCTTTCTTT.